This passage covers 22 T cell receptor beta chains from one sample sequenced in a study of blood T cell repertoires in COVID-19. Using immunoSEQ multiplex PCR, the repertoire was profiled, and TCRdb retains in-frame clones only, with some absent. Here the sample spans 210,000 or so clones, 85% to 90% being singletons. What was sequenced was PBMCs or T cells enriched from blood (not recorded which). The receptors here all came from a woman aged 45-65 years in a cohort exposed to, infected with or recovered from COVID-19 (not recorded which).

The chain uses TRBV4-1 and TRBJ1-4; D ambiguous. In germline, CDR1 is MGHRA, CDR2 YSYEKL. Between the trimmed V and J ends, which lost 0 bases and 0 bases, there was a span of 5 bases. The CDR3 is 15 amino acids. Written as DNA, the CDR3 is TGCGCCAGCAGCCAAGATCCATCAACTAATGAAAAACTGTTTTTT. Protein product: CASSQDPSTNEKLFF.

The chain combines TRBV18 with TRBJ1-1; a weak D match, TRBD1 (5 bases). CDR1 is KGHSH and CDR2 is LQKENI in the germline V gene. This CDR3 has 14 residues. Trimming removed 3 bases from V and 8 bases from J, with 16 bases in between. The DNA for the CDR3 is TGTGCCAGCTCACCTGGTCAGGGTGGTAGAGAAGCTTTCTTT. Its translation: CASSPGQGGREAFF. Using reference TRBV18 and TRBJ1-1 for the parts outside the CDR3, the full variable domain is NAGVMQNPRHLVRRRGQEARLRCSPMKGHSHVYWYRQLPEEGLKFMVYLQKENIIDESGMPKERFSAEFPKEGPSILRIQQVVRGDSAAYFCASSPGQGGREAFFGQGTRLTVV.

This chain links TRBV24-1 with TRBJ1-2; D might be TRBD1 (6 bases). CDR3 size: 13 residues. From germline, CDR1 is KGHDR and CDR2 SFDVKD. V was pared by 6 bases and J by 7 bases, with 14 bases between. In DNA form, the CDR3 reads TGTGCCACCAGTCCCGGGGCAGGGGCTGGCTACACCTTC. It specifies CATSPGAGAGYTF.

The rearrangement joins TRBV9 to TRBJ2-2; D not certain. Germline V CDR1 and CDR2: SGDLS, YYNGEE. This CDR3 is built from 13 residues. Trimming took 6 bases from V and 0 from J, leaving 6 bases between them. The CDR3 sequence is CASTSSNTGELFF. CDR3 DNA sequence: TGTGCCAGCACGAGTTCGAACACCGGGGAGCTGTTTTTT.

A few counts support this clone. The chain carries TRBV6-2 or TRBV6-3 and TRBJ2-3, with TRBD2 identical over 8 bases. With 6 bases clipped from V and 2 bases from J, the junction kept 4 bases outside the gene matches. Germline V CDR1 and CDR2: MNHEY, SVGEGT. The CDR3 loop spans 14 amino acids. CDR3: CASSPTSATDTQYF. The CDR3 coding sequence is TGTGCCAGCAGCCCGACTAGCGCCACAGATACGCAGTATTTT.

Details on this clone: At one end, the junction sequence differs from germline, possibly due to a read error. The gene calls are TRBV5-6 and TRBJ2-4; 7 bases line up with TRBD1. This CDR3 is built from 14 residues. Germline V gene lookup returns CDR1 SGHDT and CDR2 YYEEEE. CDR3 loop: CASTLGTAQNIQYF. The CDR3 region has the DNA TGTGCCAGCACCCTAGGGACAGCCCAAAACATTCAGTACTTC.

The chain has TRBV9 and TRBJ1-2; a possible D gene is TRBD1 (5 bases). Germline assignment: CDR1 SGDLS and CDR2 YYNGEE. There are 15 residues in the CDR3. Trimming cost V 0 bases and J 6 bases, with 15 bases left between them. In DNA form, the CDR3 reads TGTGCCAGCAGCGTAGGTAGGGGCAGGGCTCATGGCTACACCTTC. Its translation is CASSVGRGRAHGYTF.

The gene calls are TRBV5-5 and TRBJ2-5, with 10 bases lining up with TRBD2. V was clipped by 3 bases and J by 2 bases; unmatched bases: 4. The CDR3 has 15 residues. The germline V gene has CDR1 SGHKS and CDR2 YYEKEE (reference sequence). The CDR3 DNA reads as TGTGCCAGCAGCTCGGGACTAGCGACACAAGAGACCCAGTACTTC. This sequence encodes CASSSGLATQETQYF.

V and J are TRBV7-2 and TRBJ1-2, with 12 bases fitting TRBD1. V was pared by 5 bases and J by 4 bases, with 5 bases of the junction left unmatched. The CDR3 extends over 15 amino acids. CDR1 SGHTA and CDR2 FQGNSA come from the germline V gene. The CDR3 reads CASSRDRGRGYGYTF. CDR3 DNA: TGTGCCAGCAGCAGGGACAGGGGGCGAGGCTATGGCTACACCTTC.

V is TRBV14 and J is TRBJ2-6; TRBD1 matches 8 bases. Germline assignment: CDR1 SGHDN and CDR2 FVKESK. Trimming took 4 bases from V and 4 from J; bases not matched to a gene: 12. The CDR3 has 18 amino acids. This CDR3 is CASSLMSGQAAGANVLTF. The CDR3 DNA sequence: TGTGCCAGCAGCCTAATGTCGGGACAGGCGGCCGGGGCCAACGTCCTGACTTTC.

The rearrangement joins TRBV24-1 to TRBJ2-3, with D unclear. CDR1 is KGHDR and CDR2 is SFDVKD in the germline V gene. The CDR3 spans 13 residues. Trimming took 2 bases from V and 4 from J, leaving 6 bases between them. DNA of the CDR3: TGTGCCACCAGTGATTCCCCGGCAGATACGCAGTATTTT. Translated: CATSDSPADTQYF.

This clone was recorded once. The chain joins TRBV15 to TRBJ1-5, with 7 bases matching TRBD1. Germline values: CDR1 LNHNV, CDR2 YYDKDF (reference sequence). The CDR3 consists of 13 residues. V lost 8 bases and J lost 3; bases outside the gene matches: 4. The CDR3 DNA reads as TGTGCCACCTCGGGACAGCACAATCAGCCCCAGCATTTT. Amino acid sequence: CATSGQHNQPQHF. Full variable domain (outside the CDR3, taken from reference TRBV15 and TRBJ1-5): DAMVIQNPRYQVTQFGKPVTLSCSQTLNHNVMYWYQQKSSQAPKLLFHYYDKDFNNEADTPDNFQSRRPNTSFCFLDIRSPGLGDTAMYLCATSGQHNQPQHFGDGTRLSIL.

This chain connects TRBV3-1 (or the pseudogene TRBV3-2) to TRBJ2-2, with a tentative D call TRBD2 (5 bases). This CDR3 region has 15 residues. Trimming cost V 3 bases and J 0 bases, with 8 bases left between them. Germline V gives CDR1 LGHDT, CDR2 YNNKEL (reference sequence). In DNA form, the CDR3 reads TGTGCCAGCAGCCAGAGAGGGCCGAACACCGGGGAGCTGTTTTTT. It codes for CASSQRGPNTGELFF.

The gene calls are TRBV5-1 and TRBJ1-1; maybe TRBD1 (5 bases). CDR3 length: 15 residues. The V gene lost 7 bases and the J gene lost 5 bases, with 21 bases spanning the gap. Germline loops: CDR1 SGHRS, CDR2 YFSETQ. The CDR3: CASPTRAGLETEAFF. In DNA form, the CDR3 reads TGCGCCAGCCCAACTCGTGCAGGGCTGGAAACTGAAGCTTTCTTT.

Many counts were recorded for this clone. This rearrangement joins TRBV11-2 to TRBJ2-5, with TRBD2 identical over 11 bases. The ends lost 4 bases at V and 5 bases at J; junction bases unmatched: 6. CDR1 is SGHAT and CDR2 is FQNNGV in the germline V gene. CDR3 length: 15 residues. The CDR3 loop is CASSSGLAEMETQYF. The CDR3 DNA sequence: TGTGCCAGCAGCTCGGGACTAGCGGAAATGGAGACCCAGTACTTC.

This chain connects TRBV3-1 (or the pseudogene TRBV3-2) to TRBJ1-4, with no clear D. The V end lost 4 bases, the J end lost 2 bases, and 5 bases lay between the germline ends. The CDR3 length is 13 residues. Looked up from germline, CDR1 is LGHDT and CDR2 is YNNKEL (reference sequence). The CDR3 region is CASSPLTNEKLFF. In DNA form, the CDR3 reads TGTGCCAGCAGCCCTCTTACTAATGAAAAACTGTTTTTT.

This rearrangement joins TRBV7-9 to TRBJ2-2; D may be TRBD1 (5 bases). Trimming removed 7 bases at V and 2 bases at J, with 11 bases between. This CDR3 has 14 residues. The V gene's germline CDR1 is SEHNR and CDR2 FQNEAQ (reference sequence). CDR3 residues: CASILGLNTGELFF. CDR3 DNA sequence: TGTGCCAGCATCCTGGGGCTTAACACCGGGGAGCTGTTTTTT.

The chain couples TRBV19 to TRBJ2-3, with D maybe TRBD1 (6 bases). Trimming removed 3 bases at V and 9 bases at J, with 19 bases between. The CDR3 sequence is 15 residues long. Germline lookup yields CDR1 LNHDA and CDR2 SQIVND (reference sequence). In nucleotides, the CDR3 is TGTGCCAGTAGTATTGCGGACAGCCTCTCAGGGACGCAGTATTTT. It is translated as CASSIADSLSGTQYF.

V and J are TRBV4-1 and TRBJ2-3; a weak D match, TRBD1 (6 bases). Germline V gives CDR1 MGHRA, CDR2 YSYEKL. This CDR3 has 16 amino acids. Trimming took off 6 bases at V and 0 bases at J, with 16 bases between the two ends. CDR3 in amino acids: CASSDGMDRSTDTQYF. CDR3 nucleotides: TGCGCCAGCAGTGACGGGATGGACAGAAGCACAGATACGCAGTATTTT.

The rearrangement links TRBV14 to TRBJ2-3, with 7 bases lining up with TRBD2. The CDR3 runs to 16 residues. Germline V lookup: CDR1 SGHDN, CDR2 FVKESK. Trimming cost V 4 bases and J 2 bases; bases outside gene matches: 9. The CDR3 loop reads CASSPKRGATTDTQYF. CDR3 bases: TGTGCCAGCAGCCCCAAGCGGGGCGCAACCACAGATACGCAGTATTTT.

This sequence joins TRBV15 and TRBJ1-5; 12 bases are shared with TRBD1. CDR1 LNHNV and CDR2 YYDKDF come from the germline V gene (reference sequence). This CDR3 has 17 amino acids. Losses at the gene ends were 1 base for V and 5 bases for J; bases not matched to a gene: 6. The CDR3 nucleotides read TGTGCCACCAGCAGAGGAAAGGGACAGGGGGCCGATCAGCCCCAGCATTTT. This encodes CATSRGKGQGADQPQHF.

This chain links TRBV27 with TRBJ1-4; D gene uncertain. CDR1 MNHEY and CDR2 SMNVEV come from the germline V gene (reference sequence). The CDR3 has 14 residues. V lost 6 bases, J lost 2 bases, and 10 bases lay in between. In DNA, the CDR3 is TGTGCCAGCAGGTCCCACTCTACTAATGAAAAACTGTTTTTT. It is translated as CASRSHSTNEKLFF. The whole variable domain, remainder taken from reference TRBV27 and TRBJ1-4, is EAQVTQNPRYLITVTGKKLTVTCSQNMNHEYMSWYRQDPGLGLRQIYYSMNVEVTDKGDVPEGYKVSRKEKRNFPLILESPSPNQTSLYFCASRSHSTNEKLFFGSGTQLSVL.